This record covers a single T cell receptor beta chain. Its matching antigen is unknown. There are 14 residues in the CDR3. Germline V lookup: CDR1 SNHLY, CDR2 FYNNEI. Trimming left V 10 bases short and J 5 bases short, with 20 bases between. The data originate from a study of CD8+CD57+ T cells in acquired aplastic anemia. Regarding the study as a whole: The number of CD8+ CDR3 sequences shared by patients and controls was roughly 30.

TCR beta VDJ and CDR3 were profiled, and genomic DNA was the template. From the reads, TCRdb called clonotypes with MiXCR, one entry per CDR3 protein. The profile covers 200,000 to 300,000 distinct CDR3 sequences, with around 46% appearing a single time and about 8.3% taken by the ten largest. The sequenced patients had an expansion of CD8+CD57+ cells seen by flow cytometry. The blood sampling took place in patients who had so far received no therapy. The receptor was isolated from a human donor with aplastic anemia. Sequencing input: sorted CD4+, CD8+, or CD8+CD57+ T cells (not recorded which) from PBMCs. V usage is TRBV2 and J usage is TRBJ1-2; D possibly corresponds to TRBD1 (5 bases). The CDR3 bases are TGTGCCAACCGACCGGGACTCCTGAGGTATGGCTACACCTTC. Translated: CANRPGLLRYGYTF.